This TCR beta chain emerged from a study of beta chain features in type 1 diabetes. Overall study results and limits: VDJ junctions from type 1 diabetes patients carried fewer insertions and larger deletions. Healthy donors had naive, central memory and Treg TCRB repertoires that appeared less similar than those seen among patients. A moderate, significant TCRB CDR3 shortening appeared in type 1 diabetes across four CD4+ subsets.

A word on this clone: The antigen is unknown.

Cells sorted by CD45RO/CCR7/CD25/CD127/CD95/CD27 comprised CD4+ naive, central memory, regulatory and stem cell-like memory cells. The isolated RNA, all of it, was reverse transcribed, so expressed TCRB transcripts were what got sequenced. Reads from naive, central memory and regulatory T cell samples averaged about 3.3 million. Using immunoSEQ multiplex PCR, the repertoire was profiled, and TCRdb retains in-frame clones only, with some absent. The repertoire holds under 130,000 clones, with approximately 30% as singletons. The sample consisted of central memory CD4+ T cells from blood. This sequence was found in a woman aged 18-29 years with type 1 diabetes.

CDR3 residues: CASSLAISTTGELFF. CDR3 bases: TGTGCCAGCAGCTTAGCGATTAGCACCACCGGGGAGCTGTTTTTT. The gene calls are TRBV7-2 and TRBJ2-2; D remains ambiguous. CDR1 and CDR2 from the germline V gene are SGHTA and FQGNSA. The CDR3 runs to 15 residues. Between the trimmed V and J ends, which lost 0 bases and 4 bases, there was a span of 9 bases.